This T cell receptor beta chain was sequenced for a study of blood T cells in healthy people across ages. Notes on the study in general: Calculation of diversity from one million T cells yielded estimates considered to be underestimates. TCR beta diversity, measured per million T cells, fell in a roughly linear way with age.

Together with a sample-barcoded 5' primer, a J-beta primer mix was included in a second PCR lasting roughly 7 to 11 cycles. Using its own MiXCR run on the 5' RACE reads, TCRdb lists one record per CDR3 protein. The repertoire holds hundreds of thousands of distinct CDR3 sequences, with around 42% as singletons. A few counts support this clonotype. Its specificity is not known. This TCR derives from a man aged 55 to 70 in good health. Sequencing input: blood.

CDR3 loop: CSARGTDYNEQFF. The DNA of the CDR3 is TGCAGTGCTAGAGGTACAGACTACAATGAGCAGTTCTTC. The chain combines TRBV20-1 with TRBJ2-1; D unresolved. The CDR3 spans 13 residues. V was pared by 1 base and J by 3 bases, with 7 bases between. Germline lookup yields CDR1 DFQATT and CDR2 SNEGSKA (reference sequence).